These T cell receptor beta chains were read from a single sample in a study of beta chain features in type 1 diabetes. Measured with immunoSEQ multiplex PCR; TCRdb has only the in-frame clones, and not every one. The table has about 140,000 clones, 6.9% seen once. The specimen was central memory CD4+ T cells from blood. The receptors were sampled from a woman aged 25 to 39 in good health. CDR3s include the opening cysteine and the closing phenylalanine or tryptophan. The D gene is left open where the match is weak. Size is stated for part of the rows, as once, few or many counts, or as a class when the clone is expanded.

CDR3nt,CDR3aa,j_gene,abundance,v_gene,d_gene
TGCGCCAGCAGTGAGTTAGCGAGGGAATTGGGGCAGTATTTT,CASSELARELGQYF,TRBJ2-3,many,TRBV10-2,-
TGTGCCAGCAGTAAAAGGACTAGCGGGAGGAATGAGCAGTTCTTC,CASSKRTSGRNEQFF,TRBJ2-1,-,TRBV6-1,TRBD2
TGTGCCAGCAGCAATCAGGGTAGCTCTGGAAACACCATATATTTT,CASSNQGSSGNTIYF,TRBJ1-3,few,TRBV9,-
TGTGCCAGCAGTGAACTAGCGGGAAGCTCTGGGGCCAACGTCCTGACTTTC,CASSELAGSSGANVLTF,TRBJ2-6,many,TRBV25-1,TRBD2
TGTGCCAGCAGCTTATCGGCAAACAGGGAACAAGAGACCCAGTACTTC,CASSLSANREQETQYF,TRBJ2-5,-,TRBV7-3,-
TGTGCCAGTAGTATGTCTGGGACTACGGTCTACGAGCAGTACTTC,CASSMSGTTVYEQYF,TRBJ2-7,-,TRBV19,TRBD2
TGTGCCAGCAGCTTCCTACTAGCGGGAGGGCCGACAGATACGCAGTATTTT,CASSFLLAGGPTDTQYF,TRBJ2-3,few,TRBV5-6,TRBD2
TGTGCCTGGAGTAGGATAGCGGCCCGCGAGACCCAGTACTTC,CAWSRIAARETQYF,TRBJ2-5,few,TRBV30,-
TGTGCCAGCTCACAAGAATCCGGGACAGCCAACAATGAGCAGTTCTTC,CASSQESGTANNEQFF,TRBJ2-1,-,TRBV18,TRBD1
TGTGCCAGCAGCCAAGATGGGACAGGGGGCAACACTGAAGCTTTCTTT,CASSQDGTGGNTEAFF,TRBJ1-1,-,TRBV7-9,TRBD1
TGTGCCAGCAGCCAATTGACAGGGCTCTATGGCTACACCTTC,CASSQLTGLYGYTF,TRBJ1-2,-,TRBV7-2,TRBD1
TGTGCCAGCAGGTCACCCCTCAGCGCCCGTAGCTCCTACGAGCAGTACTTC,CASRSPLSARSSYEQYF,TRBJ2-7,few,TRBV28,-
TGCGCCAGCAGCCAAACGGTGACAGGGGGGGAAGATACGCAGTATTTT,CASSQTVTGGEDTQYF,TRBJ2-3,-,TRBV4-3,TRBD1
TGTGCCAGCAGCCCAAGACCTGACAGGGACACTGAAGCTTTCTTT,CASSPRPDRDTEAFF,TRBJ1-1,-,TRBV14,TRBD1
TGTGCCAGCAGCAGGACAGCTGGGAACACTGAAGCTTTCTTT,CASSRTAGNTEAFF,TRBJ1-1,few,TRBV6-6,-
TGCGCCAGCAGCGACCCAGGGGGCGCAGAAGGCTACACCTTC,CASSDPGGAEGYTF,TRBJ1-2,few,TRBV5-1,TRBD1
TGCGCCAGCAGCCCCTACTTAAAGTCCTACAATGAGCAGTTCTTC,CASSPYLKSYNEQFF,TRBJ2-1,few,TRBV5-1,-
TGTGCCAGCAGCTTACAAATAGCGGGAGGACACAATGAGCAGTTCTTC,CASSLQIAGGHNEQFF,TRBJ2-1,few,TRBV11-3,TRBD2
TGTGCCAGTAGCGGGAGCCGGAACACCGGGGAGCTGTTTTTT,CASSGSRNTGELFF,TRBJ2-2,many,TRBV18,TRBD2
TGTGCCAGCTCACTGGGACAGCTGAACACTGAAGCTTTCTTT,CASSLGQLNTEAFF,TRBJ1-1,many,TRBV18,TRBD1
TGTGCCAGCAACAACAACAGGAAGAACACTGAAGCTTTCTTT,CASNNNRKNTEAFF,TRBJ1-1,few,TRBV6-1,-
TGTGCCAGCAGTGAAGCGCCGACAGGGAGCTCCGGAAACACCATATATTTT,CASSEAPTGSSGNTIYF,TRBJ1-3,few,TRBV6-1,TRBD1
TGTGCCAGTACCCCAAGGGGCAGGGGTGCCTACGAGCAGTACTTC,CASTPRGRGAYEQYF,TRBJ2-7,few,TRBV19,-
TGCGCCAGCAACCCAGGCGGGGAAGGGACCCAGTACTTC,CASNPGGEGTQYF,TRBJ2-5,few,TRBV5-1,-
TGTGCCAGCAGTTCGGACAATCTGAACACTGAAGCTTTCTTT,CASSSDNLNTEAFF,TRBJ1-1,-,TRBV6-5,-
TGTGCCAGCTCCCGGGACAGGTTATCCTACGAGCAGTACTTC,CASSRDRLSYEQYF,TRBJ2-7,-,TRBV18,TRBD1
TGCGCCAGCAGCCCGTGGACAGGGGACAGTCAGCCCCAGCATTTT,CASSPWTGDSQPQHF,TRBJ1-5,few,TRBV4-3,TRBD1
TGTGCCAGCAGCCAGGACAGAGGGGAAAAACTGTTTTTT,CASSQDRGEKLFF,TRBJ1-4,-,TRBV14,-
TGTGCCAGCACCTTAGGACAGGGTTTCACAGATACGCAGTATTTT,CASTLGQGFTDTQYF,TRBJ2-3,-,TRBV11-2,TRBD1
TGTGCCAGCAGCTTCGACAGGCAATCCTCCTACGAGCAGTACTTC,CASSFDRQSSYEQYF,TRBJ2-7,few,TRBV7-2,-
TGTGCCTGGAGTGTACAAACAGGGTGGGAGACCCAGTACTTC,CAWSVQTGWETQYF,TRBJ2-5,-,TRBV30,-
TGTGCCTGGAGTCTGCGGGGGAATGAGCAGTTCTTC,CAWSLRGNEQFF,TRBJ2-1,many,TRBV30,TRBD2
TGTGCCATCACGGGGGACTACAATGAGCAGTTCTTC,CAITGDYNEQFF,TRBJ2-1,few,TRBV10-3,-
TGTGCCAGCAGCTTAAACAGGGAGGGCGGCTACACCTTC,CASSLNREGGYTF,TRBJ1-2,-,TRBV7-9,-
TGTGCCAGCAGCTCCCAGGGAAATGGAGAGACCCAGTACTTC,CASSSQGNGETQYF,TRBJ2-5,many,TRBV5-4,-
TGTGCCAGCAGTGAGTCGAGGAGGGGAGGCGGCTACACCTTC,CASSESRRGGGYTF,TRBJ1-2,few,TRBV6-1,-
TGTGCCACCAGCAGAGGCCAGCGTAATCAGCCCCAGCATTTT,CATSRGQRNQPQHF,TRBJ1-5,few,TRBV15,-
TGTGCCTGGAGTGGACAGGGGCGGTACGAGCAGTACTTC,CAWSGQGRYEQYF,TRBJ2-7,few,TRBV30,TRBD1
TGCGCCAGCAGCCAAGAACAGGGGGGAAATGAGCAGTTCTTC,CASSQEQGGNEQFF,TRBJ2-1,-,TRBV4-3,TRBD1
TGTGCCAGTAGTCTTGGGGGAGGGCCCTACGAGCAGTACTTC,CASSLGGGPYEQYF,TRBJ2-7,few,TRBV19,TRBD2
TGTGCCAGCAGTTACCCGGGGTCAGGGGGCAACTACGAGCAGTACTTC,CASSYPGSGGNYEQYF,TRBJ2-7,-,TRBV6-6,TRBD1
TGTGCCAGCAGTACTAGACCGGACGGCCTGTACTTC,CASSTRPDGLYF,TRBJ2-7,many,TRBV6-6,-
TGTGCCACCCGGGGACAAGCCCACGAGCAGTACTTC,CATRGQAHEQYF,TRBJ2-7,many,TRBV11-2,-
TGTGCCAGCAGTCCTCAACGGCGGTACAATGAGCAGTTCTTC,CASSPQRRYNEQFF,TRBJ2-1,-,TRBV28,-
TGCGCCAGCAGACCGGGGACTAGCGGTGGGTTATACAATGAGCAGTTCTTC,CASRPGTSGGLYNEQFF,TRBJ2-1,few,TRBV5-1,TRBD2
TGCGCCAGCAGCCGGACTAGCGGGAGCAATGAGCAGTTCTTC,CASSRTSGSNEQFF,TRBJ2-1,-,TRBV4-3,TRBD2
TGTGCCAGCAGCGAACAGGAGTTCTCTGGAAACACCATATATTTT,CASSEQEFSGNTIYF,TRBJ1-3,-,TRBV9,-
TGTGCCAGCACCAGGGGGACGAACACTGAAGCTTTCTTT,CASTRGTNTEAFF,TRBJ1-1,once,TRBV6-1,TRBD1
TGTGCCAGCAGTGATAGTGCCCGAATAGCCAAAAACATTCAGTACTTC,CASSDSARIAKNIQYF,TRBJ2-4,few,TRBV2,-
TGCGCCAGCAGCTCCTCTCCACCGGGAGGGGGCACAGATACGCAGTATTTT,CASSSSPPGGGTDTQYF,TRBJ2-3,few,TRBV5-1,TRBD2
TGCGCCAGCAGCTCCGACCCCGGGACAGGGCGAAGTGAGCAGTACTTC,CASSSDPGTGRSEQYF,TRBJ2-7,many,TRBV5-1,TRBD1
TGTGCCAGCAGCTTAGGCCTAAGTGTACTAGCGGGATCGTACGAGCAGTACTTC,CASSLGLSVLAGSYEQYF,TRBJ2-7,-,TRBV13,TRBD2
TGTGCCAGCAGTGACCCGGCGGGGGGATCGTACGAGCAGTACTTC,CASSDPAGGSYEQYF,TRBJ2-7,few,TRBV25-1,TRBD2
TGTGCCAGCAGTTCTAGCGGAGTCTACAATGAGCAGTTCTTC,CASSSSGVYNEQFF,TRBJ2-1,few,TRBV28,TRBD2
TGTGCCAGCAGCCAAGAGCAGGACAGGGAGGCTGGGGCCAACGTCCTGACTTTC,CASSQEQDREAGANVLTF,TRBJ2-6,many,TRBV4-2,TRBD1
TGCAGTGCTACACTAGCTTACGAGCAGTACTTC,CSATLAYEQYF,TRBJ2-7,few,TRBV20-1,-
TGTGCCAGTAGTACTAGACAGGGGAATGGCTACACCTTC,CASSTRQGNGYTF,TRBJ1-2,few,TRBV19,TRBD1